Reported below is one T cell receptor beta chain. Assay used: immunoSEQ multiplex PCR; TCRdb lists only in-frame clones, some missing. The table records about 82,000 clones, more than 70% of them present only once. This sample was included in a study of control samples from healthy donors and cancer patients. The germline CDR1 and CDR2 sequences are SGDLS and YYNGEE. V was pared by 4 bases and J by 0 bases, with 10 bases between. CDR3 length: 14 residues. Sequencing was done on a sample of blood. This clonotype originated in a man between 50 and 59 years old in good health. The chain recombines TRBV9 with TRBJ1-1; D is unclear. The CDR3 loop is CASSRRSVNTEAFF. For the CDR3, the DNA is TGTGCCAGCAGCCGTAGGTCGGTGAACACTGAAGCTTTCTTT. The full variable domain, in which reference TRBV9 and TRBJ1-1 provide the parts outside the CDR3, is DSGVTQTPKHLITATGQRVTLRCSPRSGDLSVYWYQQSLDQGLQFLIQYYNGEERAKGNILERFSAQQFPDLHSELNLSSLELGDSALYFCASSRRSVNTEAFFGQGTRLTVV.